This TCR beta chain was found in a study of response to subunit inactivated influenza vaccine. Overall study results and limits: Seasonal influenza vaccination, on each occasion, was suggested by the authors to recruit few new T cells.

This CDR3 has 15 amino acids. CDR1 and CDR2 (germline): SGHAT, FQDESV (reference sequence). V was clipped by 0 bases and J by 1 base, with 8 bases between them. TCRdb used MiXCR to reprocess the RT-PCR reads, holding one entry per CDR3 protein. The sample holds fewer than 700,000 distinct CDR3 sequences, around 13% seen once. This clonotype was found many times. Its antigen is unidentified. This receptor was obtained from a man in his fifties who received an inactivated influenza vaccine. Sequencing used PBMCs from blood, obtained around seven weeks after vaccination. The gene calls are TRBV11-1 and TRBJ2-3; no reliable D call. CDR3 protein: CASSLAQLRTDTQYF. The CDR3 DNA follows: TGTGCCAGCAGCTTAGCACAGCTTCGCACAGATACGCAGTATTTT. Filled out from reference TRBV11-1 and TRBJ2-3, the complete variable domain reads EAEVAQSPRYKITEKSQAVAFWCDPISGHATLYWYRQILGQGPELLVQFQDESVVDDSQLPKDRFSAERLKGVDSTLKIQPAELGDSAMYLCASSLAQLRTDTQYFGPGTRLTVL.